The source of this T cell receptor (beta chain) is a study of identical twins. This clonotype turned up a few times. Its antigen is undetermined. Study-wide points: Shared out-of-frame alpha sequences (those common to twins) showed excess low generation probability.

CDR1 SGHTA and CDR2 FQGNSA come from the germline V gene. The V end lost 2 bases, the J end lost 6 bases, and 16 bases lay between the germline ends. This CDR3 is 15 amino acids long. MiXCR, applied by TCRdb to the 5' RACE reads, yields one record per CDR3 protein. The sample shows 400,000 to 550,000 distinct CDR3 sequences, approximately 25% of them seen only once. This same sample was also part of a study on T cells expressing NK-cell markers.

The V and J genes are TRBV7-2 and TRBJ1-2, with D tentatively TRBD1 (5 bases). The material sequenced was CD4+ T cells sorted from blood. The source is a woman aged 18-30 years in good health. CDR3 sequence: CASSLYGQAGDGYTF. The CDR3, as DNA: TGTGCCAGCAGCTTATATGGGCAGGCGGGGGATGGCTACACCTTC.